Below, 13 T cell receptor beta chains from the same sample are listed, as sequenced in a study of cytomegalovirus exposure and HLA in healthy donors. The PCR ran on 60 Vbeta and 13 Jbeta primers. The method was immunoSEQ multiplex PCR; TCRdb's version includes in-frame clones alone and lacks a portion of them. Among roughly 140,000 clones, around four fifths were seen once, and the ten largest hold around 3.7%. Sequencing was performed on PBMCs. Receptor source: a male donor in good health and CMV-seronegative.

The genes are TRBV6-5 and TRBJ1-2; D gene unclear. Trimming took off 6 bases at V and 4 bases at J, with 12 bases between the two ends. The CDR3 contains 13 residues. CDR1 is MNHEY, CDR2 SVGAGI, per germline. CDR3: CASSSSVVYGYTF. CDR3 nucleotides: TGTGCCAGCAGCTCCAGCGTCGTCTATGGCTACACCTTC.

The chain combines TRBV5-1 with TRBJ1-6, with D possibly TRBD1 on 6 matching bases. The length of the CDR3 is 14 residues. CDR1 is SGHRS and CDR2 is YFSETQ in the germline V gene. V was clipped by 7 bases and J by 7 bases, with 15 bases between them. The DNA of the CDR3 is TGCGCCAGCGGCCAGGGGAGTAGGAATTCACCCCTCCACTTT. Its translation: CASGQGSRNSPLHF.

Comment on this clone: At one of its ends the junction is not consistent with the germline gene, which may arise from a read error. The CDR3 DNA is TGTGCCAGCAGCCACAGGGGTGTAGGGAACCCTGAAGCTTTCTTT. This encodes CASSHRGVGNPEAFF. J is TRBJ1-1 and V is TRBV9; 7 nucleotides align to TRBD1. This CDR3 region has 15 residues. CDR1 and CDR2 (germline): SGDLS, YYNGEE.

The chain links TRBV7-5 to TRBJ2-7; TRBD1 reflects the table's D call only, with no check against the DNA. TRBV7-5 counts as a pseudogene. The CDR3 is made up of 16 amino acids. The chain's CDR3 is CARSLVRGTGYYEQYF. In nucleotides, the CDR3 is TGTGCCAGAAGCTTAGTCCGAGGAACAGGGTACTACGAGCAGTACTTC.

The chain is built from TRBV6-4 and TRBJ2-1; TRBD2 matches 8 bases. This CDR3 has 16 amino acids. V lost 0 bases, J lost 7 bases, and 8 bases stayed unmatched. In germline, CDR1 is MRHNA, CDR2 SNTAGT. Written as DNA, the CDR3 is TGTGCCAGCAGTGACTCTGTGGCGGGAGGTAGTAATGAGCAGTTCTTC. It yields the protein CASSDSVAGGSNEQFF.

V usage is TRBV19 and J usage is TRBJ1-1; D not certain. V shed 5 bases and J shed 2 bases, with 9 bases lying between them. CDR3 size: 13 residues. Germline assignment: CDR1 LNHDA and CDR2 SQIVND (reference sequence). The CDR3 here is CASSPSLNTEAFF. In DNA form, the CDR3 reads TGTGCCAGTAGTCCCTCTTTAAACACTGAAGCTTTCTTT.

This clone was seen only once. The chain recombines TRBV11-3 with TRBJ2-7, with D tentatively TRBD1 (6 bases). Trimming left V 5 bases short and J 3 bases short, with 14 bases between. Germline values: CDR1 SGHNT, CDR2 YENEEA. There are 14 residues in the CDR3. CDR3 sequence reads: CASSQGKGLYEQYF. In DNA form, the CDR3 reads TGTGCCAGCAGCCAGGGGAAAGGACTCTACGAGCAGTACTTC.

In this sample, this clone turned up a few times. Other nucleotide sequences in the sample specify the same CDR3. The chain uses TRBV6-4 and TRBJ2-1; 7 bases line up with TRBD2. CDR3 size: 15 residues. Germline V gene data show CDR1 as MRHNA and CDR2 as SNTAGT. The ends lost 1 base at V and 0 bases at J; junction bases unmatched: 0. In nucleotides, the CDR3 is TGTGCCAGCAGTGACTTAGCGGGCTCCTACAATGAGCAGTTCTTC. Encoded protein: CASSDLAGSYNEQFF.

This clone was found once. The genes are TRBV7-9 and TRBJ2-2; 10 bases line up with TRBD1. Germline CDR1 reads SEHNR; CDR2 reads FQNEAQ (reference sequence). CDR3 length: 16 residues. V lost 7 bases and J lost 2; bases outside the gene matches: 7. For the CDR3, the DNA is TGTGCCAGCACTAATGGACAGGGGGTTAACACCGGGGAGCTGTTTTTT. It translates to CASTNGQGVNTGELFF. The full variable domain, rest sourced from reference TRBV7-9 and TRBJ2-2, is DTGVSQNPRHKITKRGQNVTFRCDPISEHNRLYWYRQTLGQGPEFLTYFQNEAQLEKSRLLSDRFSAERPKGSFSTLEIQRTEQGDSAMYLCASTNGQGVNTGELFFGEGSRLTVL.

The V and J genes are TRBV7-2 and TRBJ2-1, with D tentatively TRBD1 (6 bases). Trimming stripped 0 bases from V and 2 bases from J, with 14 bases between. Germline-derived CDR1 and CDR2 are SGHTA and FQGNSA. The CDR3 has 17 residues. CDR3 in amino acids: CASSLAPPGDAYNEQFF. CDR3 coding DNA: TGTGCCAGCAGCTTAGCACCCCCAGGGGATGCCTACAATGAGCAGTTCTTC.

The chain combines TRBV28 with TRBJ2-1; D is ambiguous. Trimming stripped 5 bases from V and 4 bases from J, with 9 bases between. CDR3 length: 13 residues. Germline V gene data show CDR1 as MDHEN and CDR2 as SYDVKM. The CDR3: CASSPPGYNEQFF. The DNA of the CDR3 is TGTGCCAGCAGTCCTCCGGGTTACAATGAGCAGTTCTTC.

This chain links TRBV6-5 with TRBJ2-1, with 13 bases lining up with TRBD2. J was trimmed by 6 bases and V by 4 bases; bases with no gene match: 6. The CDR3 spans 16 residues. Germline CDR1 reads MNHEY; CDR2 reads SVGAGI. The CDR3 coding sequence is TGTGCCAGCAGTTCAACTAGCGGGAGGGCTGGCAATGAGCAGTTCTTC. Its translation: CASSSTSGRAGNEQFF.

The gene calls are TRBV4-1 and TRBJ1-1; possible D gene TRBD1, 5 bases. Trimming shortened V by 0 bases and J by 5 bases, and 19 bases separated the two germline ends. Germline CDR1 and CDR2: MGHRA and YSYEKL. The CDR3 has 17 residues. The CDR3 spells CASSQDRAQGWKTEAFF. DNA for the CDR3: TGCGCCAGCAGCCAAGATCGGGCGCAGGGATGGAAGACTGAAGCTTTCTTT.